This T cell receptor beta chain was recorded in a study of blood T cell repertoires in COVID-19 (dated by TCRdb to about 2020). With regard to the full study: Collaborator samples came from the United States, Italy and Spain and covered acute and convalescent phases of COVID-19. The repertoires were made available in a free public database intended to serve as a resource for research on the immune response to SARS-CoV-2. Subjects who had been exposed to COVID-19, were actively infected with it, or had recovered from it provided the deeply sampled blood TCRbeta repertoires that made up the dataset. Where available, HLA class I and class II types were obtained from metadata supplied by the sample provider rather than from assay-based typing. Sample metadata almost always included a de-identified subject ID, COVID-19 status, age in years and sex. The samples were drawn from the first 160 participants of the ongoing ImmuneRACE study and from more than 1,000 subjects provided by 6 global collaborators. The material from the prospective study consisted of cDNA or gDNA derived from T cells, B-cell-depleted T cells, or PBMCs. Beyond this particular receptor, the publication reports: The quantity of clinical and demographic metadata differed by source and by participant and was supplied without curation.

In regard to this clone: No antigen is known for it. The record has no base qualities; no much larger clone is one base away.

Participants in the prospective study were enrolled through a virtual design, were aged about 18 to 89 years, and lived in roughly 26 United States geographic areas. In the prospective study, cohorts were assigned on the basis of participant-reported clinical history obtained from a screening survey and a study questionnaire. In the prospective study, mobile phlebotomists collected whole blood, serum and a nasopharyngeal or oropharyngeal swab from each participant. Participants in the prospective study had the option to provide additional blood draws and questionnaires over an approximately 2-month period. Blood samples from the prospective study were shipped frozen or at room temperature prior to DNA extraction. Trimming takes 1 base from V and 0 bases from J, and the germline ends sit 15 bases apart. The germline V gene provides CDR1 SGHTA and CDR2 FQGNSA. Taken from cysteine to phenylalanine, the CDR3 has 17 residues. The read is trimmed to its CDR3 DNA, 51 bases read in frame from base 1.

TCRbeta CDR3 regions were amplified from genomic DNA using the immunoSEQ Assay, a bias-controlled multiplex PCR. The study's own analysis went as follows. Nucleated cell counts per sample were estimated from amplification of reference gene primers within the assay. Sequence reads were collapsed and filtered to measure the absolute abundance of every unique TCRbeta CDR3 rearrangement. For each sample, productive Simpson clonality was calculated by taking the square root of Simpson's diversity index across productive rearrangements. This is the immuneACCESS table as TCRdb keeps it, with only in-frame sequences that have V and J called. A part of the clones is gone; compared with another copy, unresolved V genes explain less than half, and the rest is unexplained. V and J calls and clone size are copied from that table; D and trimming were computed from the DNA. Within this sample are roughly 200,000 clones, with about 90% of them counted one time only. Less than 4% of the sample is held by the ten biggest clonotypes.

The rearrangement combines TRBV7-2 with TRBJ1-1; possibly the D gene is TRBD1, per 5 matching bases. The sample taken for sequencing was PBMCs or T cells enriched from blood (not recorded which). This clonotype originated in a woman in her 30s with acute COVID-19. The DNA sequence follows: TGTGCCAGCAGCTTAGGGGGTGCGGGGCTAATGAACACTGAAGCTTTCTTT. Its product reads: CASSLGGAGLMNTEAFF.